This TCR beta chain was sequenced during a study of beta chain features in type 1 diabetes. The sequenced template was cDNA made from the entire isolated RNA. This table comes from immunoSEQ multiplex PCR, and its TCRdb copy is limited to in-frame clones, with some not included. The table includes approximately 57,000 clones, approximately 52% detected once. The CDR3 sequence is 14 residues long. The germline V gene has CDR1 MGHRA and CDR2 YSYEKL. Between the trimmed V and J ends, which lost 4 bases and 1 base, there was a span of 10 bases. Findings and caveats of the study: There was a moderate but significant shortening of TCRB CDR3s in all four CD4+ subsets of Type 1 diabetes patients.

Regarding this clone: The target antigen is unknown. Other DNA sequences in the same sample also yield this CDR3.

This rearrangement joins TRBV4-1 to TRBJ1-2, with D unclear. Sequences were obtained from Tregs from blood. The TCR sequence derives from a woman aged 40 to 49 with type 1 diabetes. The CDR3 bases are TGCGCCAGCAGCCGGCCCGGAGGTAACTATGGCTACACCTTC. This gives the protein CASSRPGGNYGYTF.